Listed here is a single T cell receptor beta chain. The antigen it binds to is not known. Base qualities are not at hand, and no much larger clone is one base apart. Library method: UMI-ligation and nested PCR. To cover both TRBC1 and TRBC2, the beta constant-region primer consisted of an equimolar mix of two oligonucleotides. Four rounds of PCR, combining the SP2 primer with nested alpha and beta constant-region primers, were used to amplify the ligated cDNA. A single-stranded oligonucleotide bearing the SP2 primer plus a 12-nucleotide UMI was ligated onto the 3' end of the cDNA by T4 RNA ligase 1. Incubation of the ligation reaction was carried out at 16 degrees C for roughly 19-24 hours. PCR2 was usually performed as a SYBR Green qPCR and halted at a preset threshold so that over-amplification would not occur. Apart from the first purification, every purification step used Agencourt AMPure XP magnetic beads. Libraries were quantified by Qubit and checked on a TapeStation, where a main peak was expected near 650 bp. Pooled libraries were sequenced on an Illumina MiSeq using v2 2x251 paired-end kits, and typically roughly 1-2.2 million reads were obtained per sample. Each sample's library went into the pool at 4 to 4.5 nM, and about 4.5-7% PhiX was added to help with cluster recognition. The paper's data handling went like this. Decombinator assigned V and J genes to Demultiplexor-processed FASTQ reads by tag matching, allowing a single base-pair mismatch. UMIs were used by Collapsinator to correct both sequencing errors and frequency errors arising from PCR heterogeneity. TCRs were translated and CDR3s were extracted from the conserved cysteine to the FGXG phenylalanine by CDR3Translator, with non-productive sequences being flagged. Gini, Shannon entropy and inverse Simpson indices were calculated on repertoires that had been subsampled to equal numbers of UMI-defined TCRs. Power-law fits to clonotype abundance distributions were performed by maximum likelihood within the linear range. Similar UMI counts, unique TCR numbers and clonal distributions were obtained with the pipeline and with MIGEC on one naive CD8 sample. In one analysis, naive TCRs that were also found in any memory subset of the same donor were excluded from the naive repertoire. The repertoires were searched for some 7,300 CMV-associated CDR3 sequences that had been compiled from VDJdb and a published dataset. The public reads were run again by TCRdb, first through fastp at Q25 and then through MiXCR, and only productive beta chains were kept. Each CDR3 protein appears once, grouped with its most common genes and DNA. The V and J calls were not made by the authors but by TCRdb's processing. This sample comprises under 150,000 distinct CDR3 sequences, approximately 18% of them detected only once. The ten largest clones capture around 0.63% of the sample.

This entry is derived from a study of naive and memory T cell subsets (dated by TCRdb to the late 2010s). Study-level background: Sorted naive and memory T cell subsets from peripheral blood were analyzed in the study using a UMI-based, open-source pipeline for TCR alpha and beta sequencing. Complete agreement was observed between the functional CMV T cell responses and the IgG serology results. RNA was DNase-treated and reverse transcribed with TCR constant-region primers, mostly using SuperScript III. What the authors observed across the whole study: Clonotypes were defined as single alpha or beta chain sequences, not paired alpha/beta receptors. RNA-based TCR counts may be influenced by expression changes linked to T cell activation and differentiation. A few larger clonotypes were found in naive repertoires, especially CD8, and these larger clonotypes were possibly memory cells re-expressing CD45RA. The abundance of TCRs followed a power law with an exponent that differed between naive and memory subsets yet stayed consistent across the three individuals. After error correction, only a single occurrence was seen for over 95% of naive TCR sequences, so much steeper abundance distributions were produced than in memory subsets. The repertoire findings for the naive and memory subsets could not be validated against a ground truth because none was available. In both CD4 and CD8 cells, a rise in Gini index and a fall in Shannon and inverse Simpson diversity were observed from naive through CM, EM and EMRA.

Separate amplification of TCR alpha and beta chain libraries was performed from the second PCR step onward. Donor CMV status was determined by IFNgamma production from CD4+ T cells after overnight stimulation of fresh PBMCs with CMV viral lysate. CD4 T cells were positively selected with Miltenyi beads, followed by positive selection of CD8 T cells from the CD4-negative fraction. After staining for CD3, CD4, CD8, CD45RA, CD27 and a live/dead dye, cells were sorted on a BD Aria II into four subsets based on CD45RA and CD27. Three healthy volunteers provided blood, and each donor's sample was split into CD4 and CD8 T cells and then further divided into four differentiation subsets. About 120 ml of peripheral blood was drawn per donor, and PBMC were isolated by Ficoll-Paque PLUS density-gradient centrifugation. Sorted cells were lysed in RLT buffer, after which RNA was extracted using a Qiagen RNeasy kit and stored at -80 degrees C.

V loses 1 base, J loses 11 bases, and the germline ends lie 15 bases apart. The CDR3 has 15 amino acids, counting the end cysteine and phenylalanine. The kept DNA is CDR3 alone, 45 bases in frame from the first base. Input material: naive CD8+ T cells from blood. Interpreted using the paper, the cell subset or site label stands for: naive T cells, CD45RA high CD27+. This chain is built from TRBV12-3 or TRBV12-4 and TRBJ1-6; the best D guess is TRBD1, with 6 bases matching. The sequence was collected from a human donor in good health. The encoded CDR3 is CASSLDRVGYPPLHF. The nucleotide sequence is TGTGCCAGCAGTTTAGACAGGGTTGGTTATCCACCCCTCCACTTT.